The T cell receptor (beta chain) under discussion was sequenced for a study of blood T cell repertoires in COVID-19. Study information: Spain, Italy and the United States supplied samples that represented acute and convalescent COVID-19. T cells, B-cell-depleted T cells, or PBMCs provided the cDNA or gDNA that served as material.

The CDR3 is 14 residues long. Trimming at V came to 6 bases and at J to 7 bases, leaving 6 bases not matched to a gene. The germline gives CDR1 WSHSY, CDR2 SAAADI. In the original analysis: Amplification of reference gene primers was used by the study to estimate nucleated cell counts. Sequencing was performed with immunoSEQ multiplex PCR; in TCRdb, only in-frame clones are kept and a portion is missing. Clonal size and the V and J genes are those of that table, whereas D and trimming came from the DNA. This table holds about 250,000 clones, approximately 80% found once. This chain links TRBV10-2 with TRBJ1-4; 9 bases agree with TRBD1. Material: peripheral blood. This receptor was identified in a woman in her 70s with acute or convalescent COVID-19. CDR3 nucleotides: TGCGCCAGCAGGACGGGACAGGGTAGTGAAAAACTGTTTTTT. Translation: CASRTGQGSEKLFF.